Listed below are T cell receptor beta chains from one sample, sequenced in a study of T cell responses to AZD1222 COVID-19 vaccine. Assay: immunoSEQ multiplex PCR; the TCRdb copy retains only in-frame clones and omits some. The profile covers approximately 99,000 clones, with nearly 90% appearing a single time and around 3.2% taken by the ten largest. The specimen was peripheral blood, collected on day 0 of AZD1222 vaccination. These receptors all come from an adult in good health. The CDR3 runs from the conserved cysteine through the conserved F or W. A D gene is named only where the DNA matches it firmly. Size values are once, few and many counts, or a class for expanded clones, and some rows have none.

abundance	v_gene	j_gene	d_gene	CDR3aa	CDR3nt
.	TRBV4-3	TRBJ1-2	.	CASSQDAGAPSHGYTF	TGCGCCAGCAGCCAAGATGCGGGGGCCCCATCCCATGGCTACACCTTC
.	TRBV6-5	TRBJ2-3	.	CASKGLSTDTQYF	TGTGCCAGCAAGGGACTTAGCACAGATACGCAGTATTTT
few	TRBV9	TRBJ1-2	.	CASSARGGGNYGYTF	TGTGCCAGCAGCGCGAGGGGCGGGGGAAACTATGGCTACACCTTC
.	TRBV27	TRBJ1-2	.	CASSLREGVYGYTF	TGTGCCAGCAGTTTAAGGGAAGGCGTCTATGGCTACACCTTC
.	TRBV18	TRBJ1-1	.	CASSPPSARGTEAFF	TGTGCCAGCTCACCACCTTCGGCACGAGGCACTGAAGCTTTCTTT
once	TRBV7-9	TRBJ1-1	TRBD1	CASSFITGTGGTEAFF	TGTGCCAGCAGCTTCATTACCGGGACAGGGGGGACTGAAGCTTTCTTT
.	TRBV7-9	TRBJ1-1	.	CASSSVGTEAFF	TGTGCCAGCAGCTCCGTGGGTACTGAAGCTTTCTTT
.	TRBV9	TRBJ1-1	.	CASSALSWGTEAFF	TGTGCCAGCAGCGCCCTGTCCTGGGGGACTGAAGCTTTCTTT
.	TRBV4-3	TRBJ2-1	.	CASSQGGGMGDEQFF	TGCGCCAGCAGCCAAGGGGGCGGGATGGGCGATGAGCAGTTCTTC
.	TRBV7-9	TRBJ1-4	.	CASRRDRPKKLFF	TGTGCCAGCAGAAGAGACAGACCGAAAAAACTGTTTTTT
.	TRBV5-4	TRBJ1-2	.	CASSLGGGALGYTF	TGTGCCAGCAGCTTGGGTGGGGGGGCGCTTGGCTACACCTTC
few	TRBV3-1/TRBV3-2	TRBJ2-2	TRBD1	CASSRGQGVRNTGELFF	TGTGCCAGCAGCCGGGGACAGGGGGTAAGGAACACCGGGGAGCTGTTTTTT
few	TRBV3-1/TRBV3-2	TRBJ1-6	.	CASSPLDSQNSPLHF	TGTGCCAGCAGCCCCTTGGACAGCCAGAATTCACCCCTCCACTTT
once	TRBV5-1	TRBJ1-2	.	CASSLVQANYGYTF	TGTGCCAGCAGCCTTGTGCAGGCTAACTATGGCTACACCTTC
.	TRBV5-1	TRBJ2-3	.	CASSLGLINGDTQYF	TGTGCCAGCAGCTTGGGACTCATCAACGGAGATACGCAGTATTTT
few	TRBV6-4	TRBJ1-1	TRBD1	CASKAGGQNTEAFF	TGTGCCAGCAAGGCAGGGGGCCAGAACACTGAAGCTTTCTTT
.	TRBV19	TRBJ1-2	.	CASSLAPRGVAGYTF	TGTGCCAGTAGTCTAGCCCCTCGGGGGGTTGCCGGCTACACCTTC
few	TRBV5-4	TRBJ1-6	.	CASSVGGASDSPLHF	TGTGCCAGCAGCGTAGGGGGGGCTTCGGATTCACCCCTCCACTTT
.	TRBV2	TRBJ1-2	.	CASSESRYTF	TGTGCCAGCAGTGAGTCCCGCTACACCTTC
.	TRBV14	TRBJ2-5	TRBD2	CASSQEGFPLAGRETQYF	TGTGCCAGCAGCCAAGAAGGTTTTCCGCTAGCGGGGAGGGAGACCCAGTACTTC
.	TRBV9	TRBJ1-2	TRBD1	CASSVGTGGLDYGYTF	TGTGCCAGCAGCGTCGGAACAGGGGGATTGGACTATGGCTACACCTTC
.	TRBV5-1	TRBJ2-5	.	CASSLNGGETQYF	TGCGCCAGCAGCTTGAACGGGGGAGAGACCCAGTACTTC
.	TRBV5-5	TRBJ1-5	.	CASSPGVRAGSQPQHF	TGTGCCAGCAGCCCGGGGGTCAGGGCAGGTAGTCAGCCCCAGCATTTT
.	TRBV9	TRBJ2-2	TRBD2	CASSAYLAVNTGELFF	TGTGCCAGCAGTGCATACCTAGCGGTCAACACCGGGGAGCTGTTTTTT
.	TRBV6-5	TRBJ2-7	.	CASSTGTYSYEQYF	TGTGCCAGCAGTACGGGGACATATTCCTACGAGCAGTACTTC
.	TRBV10-2	TRBJ2-3	.	CASSAQDTQYF	TGCGCCAGCAGTGCGCAAGATACGCAGTATTTT
.	TRBV21-1	TRBJ2-5	.	CASSGAEQETQYF	TGTGCCAGCAGCGGAGCGGAACAAGAGACCCAGTACTTC
.	TRBV19	TRBJ2-5	.	CASSIRGETQYF	TGTGCCAGTAGTATCCGGGGGGAGACCCAGTACTTC
.	TRBV15	TRBJ1-2	.	CATSRDREGGRLGYTF	TGTGCCACCAGCAGAGATCGGGAGGGGGGCAGGCTTGGCTACACCTTC
once	TRBV4-3	TRBJ1-4	TRBD1	CASSQVRNRGGEKLFF	TGCGCCAGCAGCCAAGTGCGTAACAGGGGAGGTGAAAAACTGTTTTTT
.	TRBV20-1	TRBJ2-3	TRBD2	CSASRGGTYTQYF	TGCAGTGCTAGTCGCGGGGGAACGTATACGCAGTATTTT
.	TRBV2	TRBJ2-2	TRBD1	CASTGQGKAGELFF	TGTGCCAGCACTGGACAGGGGAAGGCCGGGGAGCTGTTTTTT
.	TRBV7-9	TRBJ1-2	.	CASSSSRNTGTDKDGYTF	TGTGCCAGCAGCTCTTCGCGCAATACAGGTACCGATAAGGATGGCTACACCTTC
.	TRBV24-1	TRBJ2-1	.	CATSAEVRFGEQFF	TGTGCCACCAGTGCGGAGGTGAGATTTGGTGAGCAGTTCTTC
.	TRBV7-2	TRBJ2-4	.	CASSPGAGRNIQYF	TGTGCCAGCAGCCCCGGGGCGGGAAGAAACATTCAGTACTTC
.	TRBV5-6	TRBJ1-2	.	CASSLGSATYTF	TGTGCCAGCAGCTTGGGGTCAGCCACCTACACCTTC
.	TRBV28	TRBJ1-1	.	CASGGGALNTEAFF	TGTGCCAGCGGCGGGGGGGCCTTGAACACTGAAGCTTTCTTT
.	TRBV9	TRBJ2-6	.	CASSVTPGRNSGANVLTF	TGTGCCAGCAGCGTAACACCGGGACGGAACTCTGGGGCCAACGTCCTGACTTTC
.	TRBV5-4	TRBJ1-2	.	CASSLRVNYGYTF	TGTGCCAGCAGCTTAAGGGTGAACTATGGCTACACCTTC
.	TRBV4-3	TRBJ2-7	.	CASSQDLKLTYEQYF	TGCGCCAGCAGCCAAGATCTAAAACTAACCTACGAGCAGTACTTC
.	TRBV29-1	TRBJ2-5	.	CSAPSWTDQETQYF	TGCAGCGCTCCTTCATGGACAGACCAAGAGACCCAGTACTTC
.	TRBV30	TRBJ1-4	.	CAWNPQGRKLFF	TGTGCCTGGAACCCCCAGGGGAGGAAACTGTTTTTT
.	TRBV6-1	TRBJ1-5	.	CASSERQGSNQPQHF	TGTGCCAGCAGTGAGCGGCAGGGGTCAAATCAGCCCCAGCATTTT
.	TRBV19	TRBJ2-3	.	CATTFSSSTDTQYF	TGTGCCACCACCTTCTCCTCTAGCACAGATACGCAGTATTTT
few	TRBV9	TRBJ1-5	.	CASSVDGAWSQPQHF	TGTGCCAGCAGCGTAGATGGGGCCTGGAGTCAGCCCCAGCATTTT
.	TRBV7-8	TRBJ2-1	TRBD1	CASSRGDRGDEQFF	TGTGCCAGCAGCCGAGGGGACAGGGGCGATGAGCAGTTCTTC
.	TRBV19	TRBJ2-3	.	CASCGWDTQYF	TGTGCCAGTTGTGGCTGGGATACGCAGTATTTT
.	TRBV10-3	TRBJ1-1	TRBD1	CAISQDRDTEAFF	TGTGCCATCAGCCAGGACAGGGACACTGAAGCTTTCTTT
.	TRBV6-1	TRBJ1-5	.	CASSEAGNQPQHF	TGTGCCAGCAGTGAAGCAGGCAATCAGCCCCAGCATTTT
.	TRBV11-2	TRBJ2-7	.	CASSLVAGHEQYF	TGTGCCAGCAGCTTAGTCGCAGGGCACGAGCAGTACTTC
.	TRBV6-4	TRBJ1-6	.	CASSEDSNSPLHF	TGTGCCAGCAGTGAGGACAGCAATTCACCCCTCCACTTT
.	TRBV9	TRBJ2-2	TRBD1	CASSSTSQQGAAGELFF	TGTGCCAGCAGCTCTACTAGCCAACAGGGGGCGGCCGGGGAGCTGTTTTTT
.	TRBV6-5	TRBJ1-2	.	CASTDARGNYGYTF	TGTGCCAGCACCGACGCCAGGGGAAACTATGGCTACACCTTC
.	TRBV7-8	TRBJ1-5	.	CASSPGVGRDQPQHF	TGTGCCAGCAGCCCGGGGGTAGGCAGGGACCAGCCCCAGCATTTT
.	TRBV10-3	TRBJ1-4	.	CAISTGRDYEKLFF	TGTGCCATCAGTACAGGGAGGGACTATGAAAAACTGTTTTTT
once	TRBV14	TRBJ2-2	TRBD2	CASSHPSGGAHGELFF	TGTGCCAGCAGCCACCCTAGCGGGGGGGCCCACGGGGAGCTGTTTTTT